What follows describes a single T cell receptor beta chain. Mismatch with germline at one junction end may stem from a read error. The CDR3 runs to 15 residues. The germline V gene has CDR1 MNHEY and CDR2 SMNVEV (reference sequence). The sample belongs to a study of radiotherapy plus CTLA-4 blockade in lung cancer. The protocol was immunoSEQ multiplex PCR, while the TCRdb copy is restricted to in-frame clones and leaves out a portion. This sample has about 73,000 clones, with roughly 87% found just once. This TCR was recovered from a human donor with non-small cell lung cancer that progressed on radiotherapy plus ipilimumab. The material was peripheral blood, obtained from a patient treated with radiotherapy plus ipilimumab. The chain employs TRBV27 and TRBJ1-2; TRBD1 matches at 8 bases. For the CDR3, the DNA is TGTGCCAACAGTCCCCTCCACCGGACAGGGAATGGCTACACCTTC. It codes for CANSPLHRTGNGYTF.